Described below is a single TCR beta chain sequence and its context. This specimen comes from a study of type 1 and type 2 diabetes patients. The germline CDR1 and CDR2 sequences are SGHTA and FQGTGA. The CDR3 contains 15 residues. With 5 bases removed from V and 3 bases from J, the gap between germline ends came to 15 bases. Amplification started from genomic DNA. Amplification of the beta chain CDR3 used 30 forward and 13 reverse multiplex primers. One entry per CDR3 protein results from TCRdb running MiXCR on the multiplex PCR reads. This table has approximately 260,000 distinct CDR3 sequences, roughly 50% appearing once.

The source material was peripheral blood mononuclear cells (PBMCs). The chain employs TRBV7-3 and TRBJ2-3, with D possibly called TRBD1 or TRBD2 (5 bases each). The source is a man aged 18 to 30 with type 2 diabetes. The CDR3 DNA is TGTGCCAGCAGCCCCGGGGCGGGCAGGACAGATACGCAGTATTTT. Translated: CASSPGAGRTDTQYF.